The 31 T cell receptor beta chains below all came from one sample that was sequenced in a study of shared clonotypes between healthy human individuals (TCRdb year 2020). The receptor library was made with the immunoSEQ multiplex PCR assay. TCRdb stores this immuneACCESS table with in-frame sequences only. Part of the clones is absent; in the studies checked, under half of the shortfall reflects unresolved V genes, and no reason is known for the rest. This sample is represented by fewer than 3 million clones; roughly 92% of them were singletons. 0.37% of the sample is taken by the ten largest. Sequencing was performed on naive CD4+ T cells from PBMCs. Read against the paper, the sample's cell subset or site label means: CD45RA+ positively selected. All receptors come from a man between 18 and 35 years old in good health. Some clones in this sample may be carry-over from other donors' samples.

A single count supports this clone. The chain couples TRBV5-1 to TRBJ2-5; D uncertain. The V gene lost 4 bases and the J gene lost 5 bases, with 12 bases spanning the gap. The germline V gene has CDR1 SGHRS and CDR2 YFSETQ. The CDR3 runs to 13 residues. The CDR3 DNA reads as TGCGCCAGCAGCGAAGCGTCGGCGGAGACCCAGTACTTC. Translated, it gives CASSEASAETQYF. The full variable domain, with the rest looked up from reference TRBV5-1 and TRBJ2-5, is KAGVTQTPRYLIKTRGQQVTLSCSPISGHRSVSWYQQTPGQGLQFLFEYFSETQRNKGNFPGRFSGRQFSNSRSEMNVSTLELGDSALYLCASSEASAETQYFGPGTRLLVL.

The chain employs TRBV5-6 and TRBJ2-7; D unclear. The ends were cut back, 4 bases at V and 3 bases at J, with 17 bases in the middle. The V gene's germline CDR1 is SGHDT and CDR2 YYEEEE. The length of the CDR3 is 15 residues. CDR3 in amino acids: CASSPNMDGFYEQYF. The CDR3 nucleotides read TGTGCCAGCAGCCCTAATATGGACGGGTTCTACGAGCAGTACTTC.

This clone was seen only a few times. The V and J genes are TRBV12-1 and TRBJ1-4; the DNA was not used to check the table's D call, TRBD1. TRBV12-1 is tagged as a pseudogene. The CDR3 covers 13 residues. The chain's CDR3 is CASSSADRTALLF. For the CDR3, the DNA is TGTGCCAGCAGCTCGGCCGACAGAACCGCGCTACTTTTT.

This clone was seen once. This rearrangement joins TRBV5-6 to TRBJ1-4; TRBD1 might be the D (6 bases). The CDR3 spans 14 residues. V was clipped by 7 bases and J by 8 bases, with 18 bases between them. Germline V gives CDR1 SGHDT, CDR2 YYEEEE. This chain's CDR3 is CASPPNRAKEKLFF. As DNA, the CDR3 is TGTGCCAGCCCCCCCAACAGGGCGAAGGAAAAACTGTTTTTT.

The CDR3 nucleotides are TGCAGCGTTGCTCGGCTAGGGATAAACAATGAGCAGTTCTTC. It specifies CSVARLGINNEQFF. The chain joins TRBV29-1 to TRBJ2-1; D is undetermined. The CDR3 is 14 residues long. V was trimmed by 4 bases and J by 5 bases, leaving 15 bases between them. Germline V gives CDR1 SQVTM, CDR2 ANQGSEA.

This chain links TRBV23-1 with TRBJ2-3; the D gene is possibly TRBD2 (6 bases). TRBV23-1 has ORF status, its function being uncertain. Trimming stripped 6 bases from V and 2 bases from J, with 15 bases between. This CDR3 is 15 amino acids long. CDR3 amino acids: CASRPAGGTTDTQYF. DNA for the CDR3: TGCGCCAGCAGGCCCGCTGGGGGGACCACAGATACGCAGTATTTT.

With regard to this clone: Different DNA sequences within this sample yield the same CDR3. The rearrangement joins TRBV7-2 to TRBJ2-3; no definite D call. This CDR3 spans 13 amino acids. V lost 4 bases to trimming and J lost 0 bases, with 5 bases between them. The germline V gene encodes CDR1 SGHTA and CDR2 FQGNSA. The CDR3 DNA reads TGTGCCAGCAGCTCCCCGAGCACAGATACGCAGTATTTT. As protein: CASSSPSTDTQYF.

This clone was detected a few times. The rearrangement links TRBV9 to TRBJ2-1; the match to TRBD2 covers 10 bases. With V trimmed by 4 bases and J by 8 bases, 9 bases remained unmatched. The germline CDR1 and CDR2 sequences are SGDLS and YYNGEE. The CDR3 contains 15 residues. CDR3 coding DNA: TGTGCCAGCAGCACGGACAGCGGGAGGGGGGATGAGCAGTTCTTC. Protein sequence: CASSTDSGRGDEQFF. The whole variable domain, filled in from reference TRBV9 and TRBJ2-1, reads DSGVTQTPKHLITATGQRVTLRCSPRSGDLSVYWYQQSLDQGLQFLIQYYNGEERAKGNILERFSAQQFPDLHSELNLSSLELGDSALYFCASSTDSGRGDEQFFGPGTRLTVL.

The chain uses TRBV28 and TRBJ1-2, with D tentatively TRBD1 (5 bases). The germline V and J ends were trimmed by 6 bases and 4 bases, with 12 bases remaining between them. CDR3 size: 13 residues. The germline V gene encodes CDR1 MDHEN and CDR2 SYDVKM. CDR3 sequence reads: CASRTGPGYGYTF. For the CDR3, the DNA is TGTGCCAGCAGAACGGGACCGGGCTATGGCTACACCTTC.

The rearrangement links TRBV7-8 to TRBJ2-1, with TRBD1 matching over 10 bases. Germline-derived CDR1 and CDR2 are SGHVS and FQNEAQ. The CDR3 runs 15 residues. Trimming removed 5 bases from V and 1 base from J; junction bases left unmatched: 2. CDR3 bases: TGTGCCAGCAGCCGGACAGGGGGGTCCTACAATGAGCAGTTCTTC. It codes for CASSRTGGSYNEQFF.

This clone was recorded once. This chain joins TRBV6-1 and TRBJ1-5, with D hard to call. Germline CDR1 MNHNS, CDR2 SASEGT. The V end was cut by 6 bases, the J end by 4 bases, with 10 bases between. The CDR3 is 13 amino acids. CDR3 coding DNA: TGTGCCAGCAGCGAGAGTAAGAATCAGCCCCAGCATTTT. It specifies CASSESKNQPQHF.

V and J are TRBV25-1 and TRBJ2-5; no clear D gene. TRBJ2-7 explains the end of the DNA better; the J call may be wrong. CDR3 length equals 13 residues. CDR1 is MGHDK, CDR2 SYGVNS, per germline. The CDR3 protein is CASSEGGRYEQYF. CDR3 coding DNA: TGTGCCAGCAGTGAAGGTGGGCGGTACGAGCAGTACTTC.

This chain uses TRBV27 with TRBJ2-1; 7 positions agree with TRBD1. The CDR3 totals 15 residues. The V gene end was trimmed by 5 bases and the J gene end by 4 bases; junction bases not matched to a gene: 8. CDR1 and CDR2 from the germline V gene are MNHEY and SMNVEV (reference sequence). The CDR3 is CASSPGTVSYNEQFF. The CDR3 DNA reads as TGTGCCAGCAGTCCCGGGACAGTGTCATACAATGAGCAGTTCTTC.

The chain carries TRBV6-1 and TRBJ1-1; a weak D match, TRBD1 (6 bases). The V end was cut by 2 bases, the J end by 0 bases, with 10 bases between. The CDR3 runs 15 residues. Germline CDR1 and CDR2: MNHNS and SASEGT. The chain's CDR3 is CASSEWGTMNTEAFF. DNA of the CDR3: TGTGCCAGCAGTGAATGGGGGACAATGAACACTGAAGCTTTCTTT.

This clone appeared once. The chain combines TRBV5-4 with TRBJ1-1; D possibly corresponds to TRBD1 (6 bases). This CDR3 is built from 14 residues. Looked up from germline, CDR1 is SGHNT and CDR2 is YYREEE (reference sequence). The V end was cut by 4 bases, the J end by 5 bases, with 15 bases between. The CDR3 coding sequence is TGTGCCAGCAGCCCTAATAACAGGGCTACTGAAGCTTTCTTT. It encodes CASSPNNRATEAFF.

This rearrangement joins TRBV30 to TRBJ2-1, with D possibly being TRBD1 (5 bases). V lost 2 bases and J lost 5, with 10 bases in between. The CDR3 extends over 13 amino acids. Looked up from germline, CDR1 is GTSNPN and CDR2 is SVGIG (reference sequence). For the CDR3, the DNA is TGTGCCTGGAGTCACGGACAAAACAATGAGCAGTTCTTC. It yields the protein CAWSHGQNNEQFF.

V usage is TRBV4-2 and J usage is TRBJ2-1; TRBD2 agrees at 15 bases. CDR3 length: 18 amino acids. CDR1 and CDR2 (germline): LGHNA, YNFKEQ. The J segment lost 4 bases and the V segment lost 4 bases, leaving 8 bases of the junction unmatched. CDR3 DNA: TGTGCCAGCAGCCGGTCTTCCGGGACTAGCGGGAGGTACAATGAGCAGTTCTTC. This sequence encodes CASSRSSGTSGRYNEQFF.

The chain combines TRBV11-2 with TRBJ2-7; 9 positions agree with TRBD1. The germline gives CDR1 SGHAT, CDR2 FQNNGV. Losses at the gene ends were 0 bases for V and 4 bases for J; bases not matched to a gene: 4. This CDR3 spans 15 amino acids. CDR3 bases: TGTGCCAGCAGCTTAGATCTACAGGGGGCTTACGAGCAGTACTTC. This codes for CASSLDLQGAYEQYF.

This clone was counted a single time. The rearrangement links TRBV4-3 to TRBJ2-7, with D unclear. This CDR3 region has 16 residues. The V end lost 0 bases, the J end lost 6 bases, and 18 bases lay between the germline ends. The germline V gene encodes CDR1 LGHNA and CDR2 YSLEER. The CDR3 DNA is TGCGCCAGCAGCCAAGATTTGGGCGCTTCTATAGGCGAGCAGTACTTC. This gives the protein CASSQDLGASIGEQYF.

This clone was found once. V gene TRBV19 combines with J gene TRBJ1-4; the match to TRBD1 covers 10 bases. The V and J ends lost 5 bases and 7 bases, in that order; junction bases with no gene match: 7. Germline V gene lookup returns CDR1 LNHDA and CDR2 SQIVND (reference sequence). The CDR3 has 15 residues. The CDR3 region is CASSPQGTGAEKLFF. The CDR3 region has the DNA TGTGCCAGTAGTCCCCAGGGGACAGGGGCTGAAAAACTGTTTTTT.

The genes are TRBV5-1 and TRBJ1-2, with a tentative D call TRBD1 (6 bases). Germline lookup yields CDR1 SGHRS and CDR2 YFSETQ. V was shortened by 0 bases and J by 2 bases, with 11 bases between the two germline ends. This CDR3 contains 15 residues. The CDR3 here is CASSLAETGNYGYTF. CDR3 sequence (DNA): TGCGCCAGCAGCTTGGCCGAGACAGGAAACTATGGCTACACCTTC.

This chain joins TRBV5-1 and TRBJ1-1; D gene uncertain. This CDR3 has 13 residues. V was clipped by 0 bases and J by 10 bases, with 13 bases between them. Germline V gives CDR1 SGHRS, CDR2 YFSETQ. The CDR3 spells CASSLVEGSGAFF. The CDR3 DNA follows: TGCGCCAGCAGCTTGGTGGAGGGAAGCGGAGCTTTCTTT.

The rearrangement joins TRBV7-2 to TRBJ2-1, with 9 bases matching TRBD2. This CDR3 has 15 residues. The V gene end was trimmed by 3 bases and the J gene end by 8 bases; junction bases not matched to a gene: 8. Germline CDR1 reads SGHTA; CDR2 reads FQGNSA. In nucleotides, the CDR3 is TGTGCCAGCAGCTTCGGTCGAGTAGCGGGAGATGAGCAGTTCTTC. It translates to CASSFGRVAGDEQFF.

The rearrangement uses TRBV28 and TRBJ2-1; D is uncertain. The CDR3 totals 15 residues. The germline V gene encodes CDR1 MDHEN and CDR2 SYDVKM. Trimming shortened V by 7 bases and J by 2 bases, and 15 bases separated the two germline ends. CDR3 nucleotide sequence: TGTGCCAGCACACGGTGGGCGAGCGCCTACAATGAGCAGTTCTTC. It encodes CASTRWASAYNEQFF.

Notes on this clone: This sample also contains other DNA sequences that code for the same CDR3. The chain carries TRBV18 and TRBJ2-7, with D possibly TRBD1 on 5 matching bases. This CDR3 has 13 amino acids. The germline V and J ends were trimmed by 3 bases and 1 base, with 7 bases remaining between them. Germline CDR1 and CDR2: KGHSH and LQKENI. CDR3: CASSPPGSYEQYF. As DNA, the CDR3 is TGTGCCAGCTCACCTCCAGGGTCCTACGAGCAGTACTTC.

This rearrangement joins TRBV5-4 to TRBJ2-7; perhaps TRBD2 as D (5 bases). This CDR3 has 14 amino acids. V lost 0 bases, J lost 6 bases, and 13 bases lay in between. Germline V gene lookup returns CDR1 SGHNT and CDR2 YYREEE (reference sequence). The CDR3 DNA is TGTGCCAGCAGCTTGGGAGGGCCAAGTACCGAGCAGTACTTC. Protein: CASSLGGPSTEQYF.

The genes are TRBV29-1 and TRBJ1-2, with a possible D match to TRBD1 (5 bases). Germline CDR1 is SQVTM and CDR2 is ANQGSEA. The CDR3 is 11 residues long. The germline V and J ends were trimmed by 8 bases and 5 bases, with 12 bases remaining between them. CDR3 residues: CSSTSGYGYTF. In DNA, the CDR3 is TGCAGCTCAACCTCAGGGTATGGCTACACCTTC.

The rearrangement joins TRBV5-1 to TRBJ2-5; 8 bases align to TRBD2. The germline CDR1 and CDR2 sequences are SGHRS and YFSETQ. The CDR3 has 15 residues. V lost 4 bases, J lost 5 bases, and 10 bases stayed unmatched. The CDR3 sequence: CASSRAAGVAETQYF. CDR3 nucleotides: TGCGCCAGCAGCCGAGCAGCGGGAGTAGCGGAGACCCAGTACTTC.

The gene calls are TRBV6-5 and TRBJ2-3; 12 nucleotides line up with TRBD2. V dropped 10 bases and J dropped 2; count of bases not matched to a gene: 4. In germline, CDR1 is MNHEY, CDR2 SVGAGI. This CDR3 region has 14 residues. CDR3 coding DNA: TGTGCCATCGGGACTAGCGGGTTCACAGATACGCAGTATTTT. It encodes CAIGTSGFTDTQYF.

J is TRBJ1-2 and V is TRBV7-9; D not resolved. Between the trimmed V and J ends, which lost 3 bases and 5 bases, there was a span of 7 bases. The CDR3 totals 12 residues. From germline, CDR1 is SEHNR and CDR2 FQNEAQ (reference sequence). CDR3 protein: CASSLTRYGYTF. The CDR3 bases are TGTGCCAGCAGCTTGACCCGATATGGCTACACCTTC.

This clone has only one observation. The CDR3 loop is CASSGATGGVYEQYF. CDR3 nucleotide sequence: TGCGCCAGCAGCGGCGCGACAGGGGGAGTTTACGAGCAGTACTTC. The V call is TRBV5-1, the J call TRBJ2-7, with 9 bases that match TRBD1. CDR1 and CDR2 (germline): SGHRS, YFSETQ. The trim removed 4 bases at V and 4 bases at J, leaving 9 bases unmatched. The CDR3 length is 15 residues.